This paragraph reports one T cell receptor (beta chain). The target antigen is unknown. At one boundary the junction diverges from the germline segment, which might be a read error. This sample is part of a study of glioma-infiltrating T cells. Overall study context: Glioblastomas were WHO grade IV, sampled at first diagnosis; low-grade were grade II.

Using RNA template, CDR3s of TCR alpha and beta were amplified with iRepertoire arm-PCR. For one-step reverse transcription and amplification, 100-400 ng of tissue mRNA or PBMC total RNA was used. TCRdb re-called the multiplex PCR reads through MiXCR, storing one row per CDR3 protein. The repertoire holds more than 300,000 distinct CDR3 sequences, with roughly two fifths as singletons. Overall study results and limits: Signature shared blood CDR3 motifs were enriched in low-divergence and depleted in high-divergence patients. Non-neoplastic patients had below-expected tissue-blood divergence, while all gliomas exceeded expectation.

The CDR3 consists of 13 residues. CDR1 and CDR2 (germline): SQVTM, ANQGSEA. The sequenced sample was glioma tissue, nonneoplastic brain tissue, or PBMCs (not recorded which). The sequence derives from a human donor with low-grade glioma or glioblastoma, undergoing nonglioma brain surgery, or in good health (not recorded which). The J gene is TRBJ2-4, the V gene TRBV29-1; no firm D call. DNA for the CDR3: TGCAGCGTTGAGGGGATAGCCAAAAAGATTCAGTACTTC. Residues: CSVEGIAKKIQYF. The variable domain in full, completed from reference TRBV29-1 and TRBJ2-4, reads SAVISQKPSRDICQRGTSLTIQCQVDSQVTMMFWYRQQPGQSLTLIATANQGSEATYESGFVIDKFPISRPNLTFSTLTVSNMSPEDSSIYLCSVEGIAKKIQYFGAGTRLSVL.